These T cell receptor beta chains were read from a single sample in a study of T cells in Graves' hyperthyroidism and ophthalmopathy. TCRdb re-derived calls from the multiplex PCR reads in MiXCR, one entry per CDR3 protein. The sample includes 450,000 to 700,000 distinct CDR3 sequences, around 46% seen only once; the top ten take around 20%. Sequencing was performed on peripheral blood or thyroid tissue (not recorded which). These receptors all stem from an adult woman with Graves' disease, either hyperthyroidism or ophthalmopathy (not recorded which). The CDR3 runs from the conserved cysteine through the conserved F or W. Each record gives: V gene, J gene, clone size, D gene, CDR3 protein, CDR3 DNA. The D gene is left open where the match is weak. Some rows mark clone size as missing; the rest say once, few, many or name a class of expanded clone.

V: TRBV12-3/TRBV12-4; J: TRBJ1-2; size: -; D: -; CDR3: CASRTGPANYGYTF; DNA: TGTGCCAGCAGGACAGGCCCCGCTAACTATGGCTACACCTTC
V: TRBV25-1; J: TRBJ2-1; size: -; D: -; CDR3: CASSEWGQGAAGGPWNEQFF; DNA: TGTGCCAGCAGTGAATGGGGACAGGGTGCTGCGGGAGGGCCTTGGAATGAGCAGTTCTTC
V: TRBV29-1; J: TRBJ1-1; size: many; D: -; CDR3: CSVLGLTEAFF; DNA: TGCAGCGTTCTGGGTTTGACTGAAGCTTTCTTT
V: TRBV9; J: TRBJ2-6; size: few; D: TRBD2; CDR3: CASSVSQGGGANVLTF; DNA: TGTGCCAGCAGCGTGAGTCAGGGAGGGGGGGCCAACGTCCTGACTTTC
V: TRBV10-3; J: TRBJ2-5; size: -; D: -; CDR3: CAIRDRDIRGETQYF; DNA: TGTGCCATCAGAGACCGGGACATACGTGGAGAGACCCAGTACTTC
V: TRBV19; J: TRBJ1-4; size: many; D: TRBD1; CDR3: CASSIGTGYDQKLFF; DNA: TGTGCCAGTAGTATTGGGACAGGGTATGATCAAAAACTGTTTTTT
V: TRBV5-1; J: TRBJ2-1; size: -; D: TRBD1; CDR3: CASSQTGGYNEQFF; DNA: TGCGCCAGCAGCCAGACAGGGGGCTACAATGAGCAGTTCTTC
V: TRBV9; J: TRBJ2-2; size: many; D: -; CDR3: CASSVGTGELFF; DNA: TGTGCCAGCAGCGTAGGGACCGGGGAGCTGTTTTTT
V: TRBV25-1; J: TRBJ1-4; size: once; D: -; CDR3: CASRITGSEKLFF; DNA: TGTGCCAGCAGAATTACGGGGAGTGAAAAACTGTTTTTT
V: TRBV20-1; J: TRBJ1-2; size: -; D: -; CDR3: CSALHREGYTF; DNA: TGCAGTGCTCTGCACAGGGAGGGGTACACCTTC
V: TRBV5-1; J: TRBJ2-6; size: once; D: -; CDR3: CASRQGRSNVLTF; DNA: TGCGCCAGCAGACAGGGACGGTCCAACGTCCTGACTTTC
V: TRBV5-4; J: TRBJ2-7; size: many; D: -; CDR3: CASTTGASSYEQYF; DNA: TGTGCCAGCACCACGGGAGCTAGCTCCTACGAGCAGTACTTC
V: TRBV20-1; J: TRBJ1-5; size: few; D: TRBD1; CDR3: CSAQLDRVETQHF; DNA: TGCAGTGCTCAACTGGACAGGGTAGAGACCCAGCATTTT
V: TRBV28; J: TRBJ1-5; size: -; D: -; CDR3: CASSSSGTINQPQHF; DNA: TGTGCCAGCAGCTCCTCCGGGACTATCAATCAGCCCCAGCATTTT
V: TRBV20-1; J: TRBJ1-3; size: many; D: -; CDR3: CSARGYSGNTIYF; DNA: TGCAGTGCTAGAGGCTACTCTGGAAACACCATATATTTT
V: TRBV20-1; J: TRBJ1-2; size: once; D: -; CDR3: CSADGSGYGYTF; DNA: TGCAGTGCTGATGGGTCGGGGTATGGCTACACCTTC
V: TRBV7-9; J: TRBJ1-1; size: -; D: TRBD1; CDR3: CASSPLGRQGNTEAFF; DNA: TGTGCCAGCAGCCCCTTGGGGCGACAGGGGAACACTGAAGCTTTCTTT
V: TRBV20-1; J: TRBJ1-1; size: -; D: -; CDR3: CSASPPREGSMNTEAFF; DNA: TGCAGTGCCAGCCCGCCGCGCGAGGGCTCCATGAACACTGAAGCTTTCTTT
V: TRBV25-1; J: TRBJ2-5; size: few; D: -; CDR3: CASSGVAPQETQYF; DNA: TGTGCCAGCAGTGGGGTGGCACCCCAAGAGACCCAGTACTTC
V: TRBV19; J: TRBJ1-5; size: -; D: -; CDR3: CASRGTGQPQHF; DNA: TGTGCCAGCCGGGGCACAGGCCAGCCCCAGCATTTT
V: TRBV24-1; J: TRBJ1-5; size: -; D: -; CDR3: CATSDYNDQPQHF; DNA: TGTGCCACCAGTGATTACAACGATCAGCCCCAGCATTTT
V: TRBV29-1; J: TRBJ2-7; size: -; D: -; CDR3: CSVFKDTYEQYF; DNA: TGCAGCGTTTTTAAGGACACCTACGAGCAGTACTTC
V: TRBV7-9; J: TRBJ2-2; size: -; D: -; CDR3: CASSLRNGELFF; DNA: TGTGCCAGCAGCCTTAGGAACGGGGAGCTGTTTTTT
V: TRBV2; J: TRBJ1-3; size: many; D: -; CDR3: CASSVTGNSGNTIYF; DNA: TGTGCCAGCAGTGTTACAGGCAATTCAGGAAACACCATATATTTT
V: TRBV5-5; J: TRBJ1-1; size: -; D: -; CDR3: CASSLPRGAFF; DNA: TGCGCCAGCAGCTTGCCCAGGGGAGCTTTCTTT
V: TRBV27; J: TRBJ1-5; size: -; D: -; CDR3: CASSFALHQPQHF; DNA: TGTGCCAGCAGTTTTGCGCTCCATCAGCCCCAGCATTTT
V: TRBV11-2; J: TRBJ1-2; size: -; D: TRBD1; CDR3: CASSLAPGGSTF; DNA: TGTGCCAGCAGCTTAGCCCCAGGGGGCTCCACCTTC
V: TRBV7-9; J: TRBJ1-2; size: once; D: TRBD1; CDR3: CASSRGQGVYGYTF; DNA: TGTGCCAGCAGCCGCGGACAGGGCGTCTATGGCTACACCTTC
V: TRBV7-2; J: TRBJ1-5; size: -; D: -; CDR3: CASSYPRGGVGQPQHF; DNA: TGTGCCAGCAGCTACCCCCGGGGAGGGGTAGGTCAGCCCCAGCATTTT
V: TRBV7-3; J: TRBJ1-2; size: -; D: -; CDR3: CASSFISVYGYTF; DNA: TGTGCCAGCAGCTTTATATCCGTCTATGGCTACACCTTC
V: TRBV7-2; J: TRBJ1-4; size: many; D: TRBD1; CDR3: CASSPSLGTGNEKLFF; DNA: TGTGCCAGCAGCCCATCCTTGGGGACAGGGAATGAAAAACTGTTTTTT
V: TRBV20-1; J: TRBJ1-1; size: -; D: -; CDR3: CSARDLGGQREAFF; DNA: TGCAGTGCTAGAGACCTAGGCGGGCAACGAGAAGCTTTCTTT
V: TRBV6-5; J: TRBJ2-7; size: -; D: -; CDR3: CASSRTALGSYEQYF; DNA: TGTGCCAGCAGTCGGACGGCCCTGGGGTCCTACGAGCAGTACTTC
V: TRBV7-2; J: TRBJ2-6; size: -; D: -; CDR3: CASSLIEGHGANVLTF; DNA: TGTGCCAGCAGCTTAATAGAGGGGCACGGGGCCAACGTCCTGACTTTC
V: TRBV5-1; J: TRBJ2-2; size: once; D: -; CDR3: CASSFSREGGELFF; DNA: TGCGCCAGCAGCTTTTCTAGGGAAGGCGGGGAGCTGTTTTTT
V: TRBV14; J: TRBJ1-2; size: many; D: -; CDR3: CASSQAGSRRYGYTF; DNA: TGTGCCAGCAGCCAGGCGGGATCTAGACGCTATGGCTACACCTTC
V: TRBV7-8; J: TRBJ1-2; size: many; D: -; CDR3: CASSLAGYGYTF; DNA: TGCGCCAGCAGCTTGGCGGGGTATGGCTACACCTTC
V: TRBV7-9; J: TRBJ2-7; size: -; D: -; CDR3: CASSAGGDLYEQYF; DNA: TGTGCCAGCAGCGCCGGCGGGGACCTATACGAGCAGTACTTC
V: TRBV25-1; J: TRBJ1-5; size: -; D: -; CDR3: CASSPTGMQQPQHF; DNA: TGTGCCAGCAGTCCTACAGGGATGCAACAGCCCCAGCATTTT
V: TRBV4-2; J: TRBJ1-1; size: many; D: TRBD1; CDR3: CASSHRDSGTEAFF; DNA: TGTGCCAGCAGCCACCGGGACAGCGGCACTGAAGCTTTCTTT
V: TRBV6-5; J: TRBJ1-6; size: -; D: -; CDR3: CASSYYNSPLHF; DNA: TGTGCCAGCAGTTACTATAATTCACCCCTCCACTTT
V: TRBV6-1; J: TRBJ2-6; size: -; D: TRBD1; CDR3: CASSEAPGGLGANVLTF; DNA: TGTGCCAGCAGTGAAGCCCCAGGGGGTTTGGGGGCCAACGTCCTGACTTTC
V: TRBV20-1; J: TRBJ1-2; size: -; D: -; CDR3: CSATDTFRYGYTF; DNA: TGCAGTGCAACGGACACCTTCCGCTATGGCTACACCTTC
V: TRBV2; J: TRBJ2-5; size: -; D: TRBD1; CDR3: CASGQGYIRSNQPQYF; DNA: TGTGCCAGCGGACAGGGGTACATTAGAAGCAATCAGCCCCAGTACTTC
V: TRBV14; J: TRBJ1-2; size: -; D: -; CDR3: CASSQEAYYGYTF; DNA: TGTGCCAGCAGCCAAGAGGCATACTATGGCTACACCTTC